Listed below are T cell receptor beta chains from one sample, sequenced in a study of cytomegalovirus exposure and HLA in healthy donors. The assay was immunoSEQ multiplex PCR, and TCRdb's table has in-frame clones only and misses some. Of about 160,000 clones listed, around 77% were seen once; the top ten hold less than 2%. The sequencing input was PBMCs. The receptors were sampled from a man aged 35 to 55 in good health and CMV-seronegative. CDR3s include the opening cysteine and the closing phenylalanine or tryptophan. Not all rows give a size; the values are once, few, many and, for expanded clones, a class.

abundance,j_gene,v_gene,CDR3aa
NA,TRBJ1-1,TRBV10-3,CATGRGVSSGNTEAFF
NA,TRBJ1-2,TRBV19,CASRGSGDHGYTF
NA,TRBJ2-2,TRBV10-2,CASSDDPRGTGELFF
NA,TRBJ2-5,TRBV27,CASSALGLAGVRQETQYF
NA,TRBJ2-2,TRBV9,CASSIRDRGTGELFF
NA,TRBJ1-6,TRBV2,CASSPEPGLSYNSPLHF
once,TRBJ1-5,TRBV6-5,CASRSSGSNQPQHF
NA,TRBJ2-7,TRBV7-6,CASSLSAGVVYEQYF
NA,TRBJ2-3,TRBV11-2,CASSHLAVASTDTQYF
NA,TRBJ1-4,TRBV19,CASNGGAASTNEKLFF
NA,TRBJ1-5,TRBV19,CASSVSGTGTQPQHF
NA,TRBJ2-5,TRBV6-5,CASSDSRVKTQYF
NA,TRBJ1-3,TRBV18,CASSQGVSSGNTIYF
NA,TRBJ1-5,TRBV21-1,CASSKRDGGGNQPQHF
NA,TRBJ2-1,TRBV9,CASSVVGSGAYNEQFF
NA,TRBJ2-5,TRBV7-3,CASSTGQVGETQYF
NA,TRBJ2-2,TRBV2,CANRQGSTGELFF
NA,TRBJ1-1,TRBV9,CASSVQGANTEAFF
NA,TRBJ2-1,TRBV5-6,CASSLVPSGTNEQFF
NA,TRBJ2-1,TRBV9,CASGLAGVYNEQFF
NA,TRBJ2-1,TRBV6-1,CASSGHGQGTGFF
NA,TRBJ1-4,TRBV11-2,CASSLGYRGQVNEKLFF
few,TRBJ2-2,TRBV5-4,CASSFPRGQNTGELFF
NA,TRBJ2-3,TRBV4-1,CASAGREGPSTDTQYF
NA,TRBJ2-1,TRBV5-6,CASSLVQGKNEQFF
few,TRBJ1-5,TRBV6-1,CASSEGGGGGQPQHF
NA,TRBJ1-2,TRBV2,CASSEQAPSRRWGYTF
NA,TRBJ2-3,TRBV10-3,CAISESTSQGASDTQYF
NA,TRBJ1-1,TRBV27,CASSGQGRNTEAFF
NA,TRBJ1-1,TRBV2,CASRPLPGGAANTEAFF
NA,TRBJ2-6,TRBV6-1,CASSEAARGGSGANGLTF
once,TRBJ2-1,TRBV19,CASSPGTSPFF
once,TRBJ2-1,TRBV28,CASSGVSGYNEQFF
NA,TRBJ1-2,TRBV7-2,CASSLRRAGYGYTF
NA,TRBJ1-2,TRBV5-1,CASSSGQGNYGYTF
once,TRBJ2-3,TRBV11-3,CASSLKGGPGTDTQYF
NA,TRBJ1-2,TRBV19,CASSITAGGGGYTF
once,TRBJ2-3,TRBV29-1,CSVVGSADTQYF
NA,TRBJ1-5,TRBV27,CASSLGGGKGQPQHF
NA,TRBJ1-3,TRBV29-1,CSAAPTGAGNTIYF
NA,TRBJ1-1,TRBV2,CASSEMTGNTEAFF
NA,TRBJ1-1,TRBV4-1,CASSHGTVGTEAFF
NA,TRBJ1-5,TRBV28,CASSPDRWDQPQHF
NA,TRBJ2-1,TRBV5-1,CASSLAPSSYNEQFF
NA,TRBJ2-7,TRBV28,CASSLGRERYEQYF
few,TRBJ1-2,TRBV11-2,CASTAKGTVPSGYTF
NA,TRBJ1-2,TRBV2,CASSPLLTGGGYTF
NA,TRBJ1-1,TRBV9,CASSSDRGRAEAFF
NA,TRBJ2-1,TRBV18,CASSMTGTKQRNEQFF
NA,TRBJ2-2,TRBV5-1,CASSLAPLAGGDGELFF
NA,TRBJ2-3,TRBV9,CASSVGTSGRLGTDTQYF
NA,TRBJ2-1,TRBV6-1,CASSEARAGGPISYNEQFF
NA,TRBJ2-2,TRBV11-2,CASSLGTGVGTGELFF